This T cell receptor (beta chain) comes out of a study of cytotoxic CD8 clonotypes in ibrutinib-treated CLL. Study summary: Specimens for response were gathered following a median about a year of therapy, spanning 6 to 36. General study points: There were few public clonotypes, and on treatment they contracted or stayed stable. Relative to age-matched healthy donors, clonality at baseline was higher, and it tracked circulating CD8+ T-cell counts.

The repertoire was sequenced with immunoSEQ multiplex PCR; TCRdb's copy has only in-frame clones and lacks some. This repertoire shows approximately 84,000 clones, about 86% found once; its top ten account for roughly 5%. A remark on this clone: Its specificity is not known.

The CDR3 extends over 11 amino acids. Germline V lookup: CDR1 DFQATT, CDR2 SNEGSKA (reference sequence). V is TRBV20-1 and J is TRBJ2-1; D might be TRBD2 (5 bases). The sequencing here drew on PBMCs, taken before ibrutinib treatment. This sequence originates from a human donor with chronic lymphocytic leukemia. CDR3 amino acids: CGTSGVNEQFF. The CDR3, as DNA: TGCGGCACCTCCGGGGTCAATGAGCAGTTCTTC.